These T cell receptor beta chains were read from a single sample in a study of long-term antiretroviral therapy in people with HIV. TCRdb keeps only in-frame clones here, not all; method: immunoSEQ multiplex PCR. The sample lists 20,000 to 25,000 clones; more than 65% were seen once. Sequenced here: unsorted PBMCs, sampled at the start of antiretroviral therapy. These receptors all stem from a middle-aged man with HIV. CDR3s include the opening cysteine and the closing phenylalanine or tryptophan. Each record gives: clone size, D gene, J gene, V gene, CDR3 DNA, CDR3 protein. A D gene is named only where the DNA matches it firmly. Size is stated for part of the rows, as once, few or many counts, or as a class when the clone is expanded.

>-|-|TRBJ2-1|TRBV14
TGTGCCAGCAGCCAAGACAGGGAAAATGAGCAGTTCTTC
CASSQDRENEQFF
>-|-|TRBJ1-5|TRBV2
TGTGCCAGCAGTGAATGGGACCTTAGCAATAGCAATCAGCCCCAGCATTTT
CASSEWDLSNSNQPQHF
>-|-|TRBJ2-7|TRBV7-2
TGTGCCAGCAGAGGATGGACCGGTTCCTACGAGCAGTACTTC
CASRGWTGSYEQYF
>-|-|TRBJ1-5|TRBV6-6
TGTGCCAGCAGTTCCGACCCGAACAGTTACAATCAGCCCCAGCATTTT
CASSSDPNSYNQPQHF
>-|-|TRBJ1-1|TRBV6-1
TGTGCCAGCAGTGTGACACAACTGGACAACGCTGCTGCTTTCTTT
CASSVTQLDNAAAFF
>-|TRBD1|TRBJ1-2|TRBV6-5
TGTGCCAGCAGTACAGGGGGCAATGGCTACACCTTC
CASSTGGNGYTF
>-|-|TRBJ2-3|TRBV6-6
TGTGCCAGCAAGGCTAGTGCAGATACGCAGTATTTT
CASKASADTQYF
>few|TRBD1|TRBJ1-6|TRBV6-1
TGTGCCAGCAGTGAGGACAGGGGGAACTCACCCCTCCACTTT
CASSEDRGNSPLHF
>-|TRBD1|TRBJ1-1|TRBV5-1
TGCGCCAGCAGCTCTGGACAGGGCTTTGAAGCTTTCTTT
CASSSGQGFEAFF
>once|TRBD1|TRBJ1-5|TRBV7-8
TGTGCCAGCAGCTTAAGACAGGGTTTCTATAGCAATCAGCCCCAGCATTTT
CASSLRQGFYSNQPQHF
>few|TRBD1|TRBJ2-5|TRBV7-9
TGTGCCAGCAGTCCACCCACAGGGGCGGAGACCCAGTACTTC
CASSPPTGAETQYF
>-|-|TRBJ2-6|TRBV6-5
TGTGCCAGCAGTTGGTCAGGGTTAGGGGCCAACGTCCTGACTTTC
CASSWSGLGANVLTF
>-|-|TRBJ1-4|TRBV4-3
TGCGCCAGCAGCCCCTACACTGCAACTAATGAAAAACTGTTTTTT
CASSPYTATNEKLFF
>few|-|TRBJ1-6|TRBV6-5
TGTGCCAGCAGTTACATACCAATCAATTCACCCCTCCACTTT
CASSYIPINSPLHF
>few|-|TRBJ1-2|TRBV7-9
TGTGCCAGCAGCTTAGAGGGACGGTATGGCTACACCTTC
CASSLEGRYGYTF
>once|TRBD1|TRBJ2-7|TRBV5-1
TGCGCCAGCAGCCGGGACAGGGTATCCTACGAGCAGTACTTC
CASSRDRVSYEQYF
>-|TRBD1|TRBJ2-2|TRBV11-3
TGTGCCAGCAGCTCCGGACAGGGGATCACCGGGGAGCTGTTTTTT
CASSSGQGITGELFF
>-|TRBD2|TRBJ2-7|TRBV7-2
TGTGCCAGCAGCTTCTCTAGCGGGAGGGCGTTATTTAACGAGCAGTACTTC
CASSFSSGRALFNEQYF
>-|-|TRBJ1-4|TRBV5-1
TGCGCCAGCAGCAAGGACAGAGCCACCGAAAAACTGTTTTTT
CASSKDRATEKLFF
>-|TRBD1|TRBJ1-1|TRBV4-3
TGCGCCAGCAGCCAAGGCCCCAGGGGGCACACTGAAGCTTTCTTT
CASSQGPRGHTEAFF
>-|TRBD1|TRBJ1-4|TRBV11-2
TGTGCCAGCAGCTTTGGGACAGTTGCAACTAATGAAAAACTGTTTTTT
CASSFGTVATNEKLFF
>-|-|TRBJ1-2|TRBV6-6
TGTGCCAGCAGCACGCGCCCGACTGTCCCCCCAGGCCTAAGACCTTTC
CASSTRPTVPPGLRPF
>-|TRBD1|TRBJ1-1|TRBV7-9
TGTGCCAGCAGCCTTGGACAGGGGGCTGAAGCTTTCTTT
CASSLGQGAEAFF
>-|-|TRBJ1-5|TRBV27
TGTGCCAGCAGTTTGGGGGGTAGCAATCAGCCCCAGCATTTT
CASSLGGSNQPQHF
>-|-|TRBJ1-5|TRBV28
TGTGCCAGCAGCAACCCATGGGGGGGGGAGCAGCCCCAGCATTTT
CASSNPWGGEQPQHF
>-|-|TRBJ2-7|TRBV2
TGTGCCAGCAGGCAAGCGGGACAGAGAGACGAGCAGTACTTC
CASRQAGQRDEQYF
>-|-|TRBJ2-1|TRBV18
TGTGCCAGCTCACCACAACAGGAGGACAAGCAGTTCTTC
CASSPQQEDKQFF
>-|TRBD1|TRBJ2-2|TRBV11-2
TGTGCCAGCAGCTTATGGTCCAGGGGGCTTCTGGACGGGGAGCTGTTTTTT
CASSLWSRGLLDGELFF
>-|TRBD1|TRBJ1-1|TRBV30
TGTGCCCGAAGACAGGGAGTGAATACTGAAGCTTTCTTT
CARRQGVNTEAFF
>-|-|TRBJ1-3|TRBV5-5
TGTGCCAGCAGCCCGGGGGACTCTGGAAACACCATATATTTT
CASSPGDSGNTIYF
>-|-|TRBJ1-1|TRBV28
TGTGCCAGCAGTTCTTTATACAGGAACACTGAAGCTTTCTTT
CASSSLYRNTEAFF
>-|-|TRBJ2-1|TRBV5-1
TGCGCCAGCAGCTTGATTTCCTCGAGCTCCTACAATGAGCAGTTCTTC
CASSLISSSSYNEQFF
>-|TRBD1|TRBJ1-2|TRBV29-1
TGCAGCGTTGAATCGACAGGGGAGGACTATGGCTACACCTTC
CSVESTGEDYGYTF
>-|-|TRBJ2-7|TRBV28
TGTGCCAGCAGTTTAAAGCCCTACGAGCAGTACTTC
CASSLKPYEQYF
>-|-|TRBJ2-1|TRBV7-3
TGTGCCAGCAGCTTAACCGAAAACAATGAGCAGTTCTTC
CASSLTENNEQFF
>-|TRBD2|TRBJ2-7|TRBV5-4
TGTGCCAGCAGCTTTTTGACTAGCGGTACGGAAGAGCAGTACTTC
CASSFLTSGTEEQYF
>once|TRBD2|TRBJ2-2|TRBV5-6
TGTGCCAGCAGCTCTACTAGCGGGGGGAACACCGGGGAGCTGTTTTTT
CASSSTSGGNTGELFF
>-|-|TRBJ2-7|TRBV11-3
TGTGCCAGCAGCTTAGTTGGTATTTGGGGATCAGCGGGCTCCTACGAGCAGTACTTC
CASSLVGIWGSAGSYEQYF
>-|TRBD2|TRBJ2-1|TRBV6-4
TGTGCCAGCAGTGATCGAGCGGGGGGCCTAGCTGAGCAGTTCTTC
CASSDRAGGLAEQFF
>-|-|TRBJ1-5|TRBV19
TGTGCCAGTAAGGTTAGGGACGGACTCAATCAGCCCCAGCATTTT
CASKVRDGLNQPQHF
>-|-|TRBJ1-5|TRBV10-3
TGTGCCATCAGTGAGGATGAAGTTAGTTATAGCAATCAGCCCCAGCATTTT
CAISEDEVSYSNQPQHF
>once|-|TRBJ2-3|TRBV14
TGTGCCAGCAGCCAGCTTGGTAATAGAGATACGCAGTATTTT
CASSQLGNRDTQYF
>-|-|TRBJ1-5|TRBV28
TGTGCCAGCAGTTCCCGGGGGCTGTTAAGCAATCAGCCCCAGCATTTT
CASSSRGLLSNQPQHF
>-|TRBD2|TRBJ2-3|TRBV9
TGTGCCAGCAGCGTAGTGCCCACTAGCGGGGGGAACACAGATACGCAGTATTTT
CASSVVPTSGGNTDTQYF
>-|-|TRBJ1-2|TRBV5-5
TGTGCCAGCAGCTTGGAACAGGGCGGTTGGGGCTACACCTTC
CASSLEQGGWGYTF
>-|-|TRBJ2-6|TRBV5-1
TGCGCCAGCAGCCGGACGGCAGCTCCTGGGGCCAACGTCCTGACTTTC
CASSRTAAPGANVLTF
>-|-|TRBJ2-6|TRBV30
TGTGCCTGGAGACAGGGGGGGAGCTCTGGGGCCAACGTCCTGACTTTC
CAWRQGGSSGANVLTF
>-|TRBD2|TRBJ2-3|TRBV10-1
TGCGCCAGCAGTTCTAGCGGGAGGGCAGATACGCAGTATTTT
CASSSSGRADTQYF
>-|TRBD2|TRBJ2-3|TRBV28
TGTGCCAGCATCACTAGCGGGAGCTCAGGAACAGATACGCAGTATTTT
CASITSGSSGTDTQYF
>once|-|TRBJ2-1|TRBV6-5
TGTGCCAGCAGTTCGGTCAGGGATGAGCAGTTCTTC
CASSSVRDEQFF
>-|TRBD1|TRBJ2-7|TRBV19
TGTGCCAGTAGTCCGGGACAGGGCCAAACCTACGAGCAGTACTTC
CASSPGQGQTYEQYF
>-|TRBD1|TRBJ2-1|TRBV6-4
TGTGCCAGCAGCGGGGGACAGGGTGTCAATGAGCAGTTCTTC
CASSGGQGVNEQFF
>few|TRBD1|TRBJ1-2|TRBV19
TGTGCCAGTAGTATAGCCAATTCCCGGGACAGGGCCATAAACTATGGCTACACCTTC
CASSIANSRDRAINYGYTF